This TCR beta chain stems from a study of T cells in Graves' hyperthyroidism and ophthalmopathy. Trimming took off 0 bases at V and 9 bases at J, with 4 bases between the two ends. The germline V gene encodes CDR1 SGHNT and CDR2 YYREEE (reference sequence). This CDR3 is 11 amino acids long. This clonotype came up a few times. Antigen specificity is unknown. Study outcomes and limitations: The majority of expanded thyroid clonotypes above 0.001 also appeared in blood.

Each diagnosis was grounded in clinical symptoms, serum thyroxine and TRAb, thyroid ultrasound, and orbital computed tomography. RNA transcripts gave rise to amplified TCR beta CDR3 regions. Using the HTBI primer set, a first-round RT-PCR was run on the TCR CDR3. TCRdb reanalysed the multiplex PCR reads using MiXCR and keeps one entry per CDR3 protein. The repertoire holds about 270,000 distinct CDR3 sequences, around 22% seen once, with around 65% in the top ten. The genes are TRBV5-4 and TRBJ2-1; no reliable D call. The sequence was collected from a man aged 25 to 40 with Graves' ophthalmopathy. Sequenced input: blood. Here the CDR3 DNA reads TGTGCCAGCAGCTTGGAGACTGAGCAGTTCTTC. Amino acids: CASSLETEQFF.